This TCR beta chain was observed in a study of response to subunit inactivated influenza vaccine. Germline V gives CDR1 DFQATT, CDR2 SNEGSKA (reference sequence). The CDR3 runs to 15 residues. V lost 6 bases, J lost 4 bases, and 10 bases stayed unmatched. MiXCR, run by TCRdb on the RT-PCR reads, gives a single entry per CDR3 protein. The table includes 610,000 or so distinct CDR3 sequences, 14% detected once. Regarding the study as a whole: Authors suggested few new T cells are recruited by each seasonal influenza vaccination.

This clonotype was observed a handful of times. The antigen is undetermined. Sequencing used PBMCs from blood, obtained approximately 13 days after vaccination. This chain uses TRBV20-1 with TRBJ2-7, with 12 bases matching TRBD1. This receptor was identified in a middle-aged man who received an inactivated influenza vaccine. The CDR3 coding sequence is TGCAGTGCACCGGCCGGGACAGGGGGCGTGTACGAGCAGTACTTC. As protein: CSAPAGTGGVYEQYF.